The 26 T cell receptor beta chains below were found in one sample sequenced in a study of T cell responses to AZD1222 COVID-19 vaccine. Sequencing used immunoSEQ multiplex PCR; TCRdb keeps in-frame clones, though not all of them. The top ten hold approximately 8.8% of the sample, which has fewer than 150,000 clones, roughly nine tenths seen once. This sample comprised peripheral blood, obtained 28 days after the second AZD1222 dose. All receptors derive from an adult who received the AZD1222 COVID-19 vaccine.

The chain joins TRBV7-9 to TRBJ2-1, with D perhaps matching TRBD2 (5 bases). Germline CDR1 reads SEHNR; CDR2 reads FQNEAQ (reference sequence). Trimming pared 1 base from V and 0 bases from J, leaving 13 bases between. This CDR3 has 17 amino acids. CDR3 region: CASSLDMDWSSYNEQFF. CDR3 bases: TGTGCCAGCAGCTTAGACATGGACTGGAGCTCCTACAATGAGCAGTTCTTC.

CDR3 DNA sequence: TGCGCCAGCAGCCCAGACCCGGGTGCCGGTTTGTACGAGCAGTACTTC. This gives the protein CASSPDPGAGLYEQYF. The chain joins TRBV5-1 to TRBJ2-7; D gene ambiguous. With 4 bases removed from V and 4 bases from J, the gap between germline ends came to 21 bases. Germline CDR1 reads SGHRS; CDR2 reads YFSETQ. The CDR3 is made up of 16 amino acids.

The chain joins TRBV5-1 to TRBJ1-1, with a possible D match to TRBD1 (5 bases). Per the germline V gene, CDR1 is SGHRS and CDR2 is YFSETQ. Trimming removed 3 bases at V and 1 base at J, with 10 bases between. There are 14 residues in the CDR3. This chain's CDR3 is CASSSIQANTEAFF. The CDR3 region has the DNA TGCGCCAGCAGCTCCATACAGGCGAACACTGAAGCTTTCTTT.

The rearrangement joins TRBV10-3 to TRBJ1-1; D unresolved. The germline CDR1 and CDR2 sequences are ENHRY and SYGVKD. Between the trimmed V and J ends, which lost 4 bases and 3 bases, there was a span of 9 bases. The CDR3 has 13 amino acids. The CDR3 bases are TGTGCCATCAGTGCTGTGGGGTACACTGAAGCTTTCTTT. It translates to CAISAVGYTEAFF.

V gene TRBV20-1 combines with J gene TRBJ2-3, with TRBD1 matching 7 bases. The CDR3 totals 14 residues. Germline assignment: CDR1 DFQATT and CDR2 SNEGSKA (reference sequence). V shed 3 bases and J 3 bases; nucleotides not matched to a gene: 6. Here the CDR3 DNA reads TGCAGTGCTAGTGACGCGACAGGGACAGATACGCAGTATTTT. Translated: CSASDATGTDTQYF.

The chain combines TRBV6-1 with TRBJ1-5; D unclear. Germline V lookup: CDR1 MNHNS, CDR2 SASEGT. CDR3 length: 12 amino acids. V lost 2 bases and J 6 bases, leaving 5 bases between the germline ends. The CDR3 here is CASSERSQPQHF. The DNA of the CDR3 is TGTGCCAGCAGTGAAAGGAGTCAGCCCCAGCATTTT.

The chain employs TRBV29-1 and TRBJ2-3, with 7 bases matching TRBD2. The germline V gene has CDR1 SQVTM and CDR2 ANQGSEA. The CDR3 is made up of 15 amino acids. The J segment lost 0 bases and the V segment lost 1 base, leaving 4 bases of the junction unmatched. CDR3 sequence (DNA): TGCAGCGTTGAAGGGGCTAGCGGCAGCACAGATACGCAGTATTTT. Its translation: CSVEGASGSTDTQYF.

This clone was seen just once. As DNA, the CDR3 is TGTGCCAGCAGCTGGACAGGGGATGAGCAGTTCTTC. Translation gives CASSWTGDEQFF. The chain joins TRBV7-9 to TRBJ2-1; TRBD1 matches 9 bases. The germline CDR1 and CDR2 sequences are SEHNR and FQNEAQ (reference sequence). The CDR3 is 12 residues long. Trimming at V came to 4 bases and at J to 8 bases, leaving 0 bases not matched to a gene.

The chain combines TRBV6-5 with TRBJ1-1, with TRBD1 matching 8 bases. This CDR3 spans 14 amino acids. V gave up 6 bases and J gave up 5 bases; unmatched junction bases: 8. Germline-derived CDR1 and CDR2 are MNHEY and SVGAGI. CDR3 sequence (DNA): TGTGCCAGCAGGGGTCCAGGGGGCGCGACTGAAGCTTTCTTT. Its protein is CASRGPGGATEAFF.

The chain has TRBV5-6 and TRBJ2-3, with TRBD1 matching 7 bases. This CDR3 spans 14 amino acids. V lost 5 bases and J lost 1; bases outside the gene matches: 4. Germline V gives CDR1 SGHDT, CDR2 YYEEEE. CDR3 sequence reads: CASRSGTGTDTQYF. The CDR3 coding sequence is TGTGCCAGCAGATCCGGGACAGGCACAGATACGCAGTATTTT.

The genes are TRBV2 and TRBJ1-2, with a possible D match to TRBD1 (5 bases). Germline lookup yields CDR1 SNHLY and CDR2 FYNNEI. Between the trimmed V and J ends, which lost 8 bases and 8 bases, there was a span of 18 bases. The CDR3 has 13 residues. The CDR3 loop is CASVGWGIVGYTF. The CDR3, as DNA: TGTGCCAGCGTTGGTTGGGGGATCGTAGGCTACACCTTC.

In this sample, this clone turned up once. The rearrangement links TRBV5-6 to TRBJ2-1, with 9 bases aligning to TRBD2. CDR1 is SGHDT and CDR2 is YYEEEE in the germline V gene. This CDR3 region has 16 residues. V trimming: 4 bases; J trimming: 8 bases; junction bases outside the gene matches: 13. The CDR3, as DNA: TGTGCCAGCAGCCTCCTTAGCGGGAGCGGGACATATGAGCAGTTCTTC. This translates into CASSLLSGSGTYEQFF.

The genes are TRBV19 and TRBJ2-1; D unclear. Germline V gives CDR1 LNHDA, CDR2 SQIVND (reference sequence). The CDR3 has 16 residues. The V gene lost 3 bases and the J gene lost 0 bases, with 12 bases spanning the gap. CDR3 DNA sequence: TGTGCCAGTAGTATCTCCGTCCCGAGCTCCTACAATGAGCAGTTCTTC. Protein sequence: CASSISVPSSYNEQFF.

The J gene is TRBJ1-3, the V gene TRBV6-6; D call uncertain. The V gene lost 6 bases and the J gene lost 0 bases, with 3 bases spanning the gap. This CDR3 contains 12 residues. CDR1 is MNHNY and CDR2 is SVGAGI in the germline V gene (reference sequence). CDR3 residues: CASSGSGNTIYF. The CDR3, as DNA: TGTGCCAGCAGCGGCTCTGGAAACACCATATATTTT.

The J gene is TRBJ1-3, the V gene TRBV7-3; TRBD1 is a possible D gene (5 bases). The CDR3 totals 15 residues. Germline CDR1 SGHTA, CDR2 FQGTGA. V gave up 1 base and J gave up 1 base, with 8 bases separating them. CDR3 bases: TGTGCCAGCAGCTTAAGGGCAGGGTCTGGAAACACCATATATTTT. This sequence encodes CASSLRAGSGNTIYF. The full variable domain, rest sourced from reference TRBV7-3 and TRBJ1-3, is GAGVSQTPSNKVTEKGKYVELRCDPISGHTALYWYRQSLGQGPEFLIYFQGTGAADDSGLPNDRFFAVRPEGSVSTLKIQRTERGDSAVYLCASSLRAGSGNTIYFGEGSWLTVV.

As DNA, the CDR3 is TGTGCCAGCAGTGACGGGTGGCAGTCTGGGGCCAACGTCCTGACTTTC. Amino acids: CASSDGWQSGANVLTF. The rearrangement uses TRBV2 and TRBJ2-6; the D is unclear. Trimming cost V 3 bases and J 1 base, with 10 bases left between them. This CDR3 spans 16 amino acids. Germline V CDR1 and CDR2: SNHLY, FYNNEI. Supplemented by reference TRBV2 and TRBJ2-6, the full variable domain reads EPEVTQTPSHQVTQMGQEVILRCVPISNHLYFYWYRQILGQKVEFLVSFYNNEISEKSEIFDDQFSVERPDGSNFTLKIRSTKLEDSAMYFCASSDGWQSGANVLTFGAGSRLTVL.

The rearrangement uses TRBV7-9 and TRBJ2-5, with 7 bases fitting TRBD2. Germline CDR1 and CDR2: SEHNR and FQNEAQ (reference sequence). The ends lost 2 bases at V and 0 bases at J; junction bases unmatched: 6. CDR3 length: 16 residues. CDR3 DNA: TGTGCCAGCAGCTTAAACGGGGGGACTGACCAAGAGACCCAGTACTTC. Amino acids: CASSLNGGTDQETQYF.

The chain combines TRBV7-2 with TRBJ2-1; D unresolved. Trimming left V 5 bases short and J 5 bases short, with 13 bases between. This CDR3 has 14 residues. Per the germline V gene, CDR1 is SGHTA and CDR2 is FQGNSA. CDR3 region: CASSPTRGHNEQFF. Here the CDR3 DNA reads TGTGCCAGCAGCCCCACCCGAGGCCACAATGAGCAGTTCTTC. The complete variable domain, with remaining parts taken from reference TRBV7-2 and TRBJ2-1, reads GAGVSQSPSNKVTEKGKDVELRCDPISGHTALYWYRQSLGQGLEFLIYFQGNSAPDKSGLPSDRFSAERTGGSVSTLTIQRTQQEDSAVYLCASSPTRGHNEQFFGPGTRLTVL.

The chain recombines TRBV5-6 with TRBJ1-1, with 7 bases that match TRBD1. CDR1 SGHDT and CDR2 YYEEEE come from the germline V gene. The CDR3 consists of 15 residues. Trimming took 2 bases from V and 3 from J; bases not matched to a gene: 7. In DNA, the CDR3 is TGTGCCAGCAGCTTAGAGACAGGGAAGGACACTGAAGCTTTCTTT. It encodes CASSLETGKDTEAFF.

Only a few counts were recorded for this clone. This chain uses TRBV12-3 or TRBV12-4 with TRBJ1-1; TRBD1 might be the D (5 bases). V was cut by 3 bases and J by 9 bases, with 11 bases left in between. The CDR3 is 12 residues long. CDR3: CASSFGQGKAFF. In DNA form, the CDR3 reads TGTGCCAGCAGTTTTGGGCAGGGCAAAGCTTTCTTT.

This clone is a singleton in its sample. The chain has TRBV7-6 and TRBJ1-1; 7 bases agree with TRBD1. J lost 0 bases, V lost 5 bases, and 3 bases had no gene match. The CDR3 runs to 14 residues. Germline-derived CDR1 and CDR2 are SGHVS and FNYEAQ. CDR3 sequence reads: CASSHGQVNTEAFF. CDR3 nucleotide sequence: TGTGCCAGCAGCCATGGACAGGTGAACACTGAAGCTTTCTTT.

This chain uses TRBV2 with TRBJ2-3, with TRBD2 identical over 9 bases. Trimming cost V 8 bases and J 8 bases; bases outside gene matches: 11. This CDR3 comprises 14 residues. Germline loops: CDR1 SNHLY, CDR2 FYNNEI. DNA of the CDR3: TGTGCCAGCGGGGGGCCCCTAGCGGGAAGTACGCAGTATTTT. It codes for CASGGPLAGSTQYF.

The chain combines TRBV3-1 (or the pseudogene TRBV3-2) with TRBJ1-1; possibly TRBD1 for D (5 bases). The CDR3 sequence is 15 residues long. Trimming removed 4 bases at V and 7 bases at J, with 19 bases between. Per the germline V gene, CDR1 is LGHDT and CDR2 is YNNKEL (reference sequence). This CDR3 reads CASSLKGTSLGEAFF. The CDR3 coding sequence is TGTGCCAGCAGCCTTAAGGGGACCAGTCTCGGTGAAGCTTTCTTT.

CDR3 loop: CASSRPLGEGYTF. Written as DNA, the CDR3 is TGTGCCAGCAGCCGGCCTTTGGGGGAGGGCTACACCTTC. The chain is built from TRBV3-1 (or the pseudogene TRBV3-2) and TRBJ1-2; possibly TRBD1 for D (5 bases). V was pared by 4 bases and J by 8 bases, with 14 bases between. CDR1 is LGHDT and CDR2 is YNNKEL in the germline V gene (reference sequence). The CDR3 is 13 residues long.

The chain is built from TRBV3-1 (or the pseudogene TRBV3-2) and TRBJ2-7, with TRBD1 matching over 10 bases. Germline V gene lookup returns CDR1 LGHDT and CDR2 YNNKEL (reference sequence). The CDR3 sequence is 16 residues long. V gave up 1 base and J gave up 7 bases; unmatched junction bases: 10. The CDR3 bases are TGTGCCAGCAGCCAAGGCCGGACAGGGGGAGTAGGGGAGCAGTACTTC. Translated: CASSQGRTGGVGEQYF.

The rearrangement joins TRBV11-2 to TRBJ1-1; possibly TRBD1 for D (5 bases). The V gene's germline CDR1 is SGHAT and CDR2 FQNNGV. CDR3 length: 12 amino acids. Trimming cost V 5 bases and J 11 bases, with 15 bases left between them. For the CDR3, the DNA is TGTGCCAGCAGCCGGACAAGGGACGGCGCTTTCTTT. Translating gives CASSRTRDGAFF.